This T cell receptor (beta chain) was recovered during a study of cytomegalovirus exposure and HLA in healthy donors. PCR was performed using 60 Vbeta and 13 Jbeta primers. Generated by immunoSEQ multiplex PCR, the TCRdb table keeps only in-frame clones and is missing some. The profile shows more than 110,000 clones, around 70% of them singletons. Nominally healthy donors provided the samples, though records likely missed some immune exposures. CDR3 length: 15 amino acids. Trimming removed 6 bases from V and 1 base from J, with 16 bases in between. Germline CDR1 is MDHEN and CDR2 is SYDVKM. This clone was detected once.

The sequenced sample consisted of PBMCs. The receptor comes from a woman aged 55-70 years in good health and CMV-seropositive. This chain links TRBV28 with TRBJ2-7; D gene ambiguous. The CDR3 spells CASRKNYPGSYEQYF. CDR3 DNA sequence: TGTGCCAGCAGAAAGAACTACCCTGGGTCCTACGAGCAGTACTTC.